This T cell receptor (beta chain) was captured in a study of human T cells and chemical hapten exposure. Time point noted: patch test 3, about 24 weeks after DPC sensitization. Treatment here: therapeutic diphenylcyclopropenone sensitization with weekly scalp DPC. This clonotype has just a few counts. In TCRdb, the RACE reads were re-called with MiXCR into one record per CDR3 protein. The sample has fewer than 100,000 distinct CDR3 sequences; roughly 11% are singletons. This CDR3 has 12 residues. The V end lost 2 bases, the J end lost 7 bases, and 9 bases lay between the germline ends. Per the germline V gene, CDR1 is SQVTM and CDR2 is ANQGSEA.

The chain recombines TRBV29-1 with TRBJ1-5; unclear D gene. This receptor was identified in a woman in her 30s with alopecia areata. Some clones in this sample may be carry-over from other donors' samples. The sequencing used whole blood, collected in connection with sensitization to the hapten diphenylcyclopropenone (DPC). The CDR3 nucleotides read TGCAGCGTTGAATCCTCGGGGCAGCCCCAGCATTTT. It encodes CSVESSGQPQHF.